Listed below are T cell receptor beta chains from one sample, sequenced in a study of shared clonotypes between healthy human individuals. Clones were sequenced by immunoSEQ multiplex PCR, and TCRdb holds only the in-frame ones, with some missing. In the table there are approximately 720,000 clones, more than 70% of which are singletons. Sequenced sample: memory CD4+ T cells sorted from blood. The receptors derive from a woman under 40 in good health. Both conserved end residues are part of each CDR3. D genes are given only for firm matches. Rows may omit the clone size; those that give it use once, few, many or a size class.

j_gene,d_gene,abundance,v_gene,CDR3aa,CDR3nt
TRBJ2-5,TRBD2,NA,TRBV27,CASSLSIRPTSPETQYF,TGTGCCAGCAGTTTATCGATCCGACCGACTAGCCCGGAGACCCAGTACTTC
TRBJ2-3,TRBD1,NA,TRBV5-1,CASSHGTASTDTQYF,TGCGCCAGCAGCCACGGGACAGCTAGCACAGATACGCAGTATTTT
TRBJ2-1,TRBD2,NA,TRBV7-2,CASSSPGLAIYNEQFF,TGTGCCAGCAGCTCGCCCGGACTAGCGATCTACAATGAGCAGTTCTTC
TRBJ1-5,NA,once,TRBV28,CASSLGTLSNQPQHF,TGTGCCAGCAGCTTAGGGACGTTAAGCAATCAGCCCCAGCATTTT
TRBJ2-7,TRBD1,NA,TRBV18,CASSPIGTGDGEQYF,TGTGCCAGCTCACCAATTGGGACAGGGGACGGCGAGCAGTACTTC
TRBJ1-1,NA,NA,TRBV20-1,CSTITEAEAFF,TGCAGTACCATCACGGAGGCTGAAGCTTTCTTT
TRBJ2-1,NA,once,TRBV5-1,CASSLDWRAHNEQFF,TGCGCCAGCAGCTTGGACTGGAGGGCACACAATGAGCAGTTCTTC
TRBJ1-5,NA,many,TRBV2,CASSEGRGGNQPQHF,TGTGCCAGCAGTGAGGGCCGGGGGGGCAATCAGCCCCAGCATTTT
TRBJ2-2,NA,NA,TRBV7-9,CASSARDPRTGELFF,TGTGCCAGCAGCGCCCGGGACCCAAGGACCGGGGAGCTGTTTTTT
TRBJ2-1,NA,NA,TRBV5-1,CASSLAGNYNEQFF,TGCGCCAGCAGCTTGGCAGGGAACTACAATGAGCAGTTCTTC
TRBJ2-1,TRBD1,once,TRBV5-1,CASAGTGVKAEQFF,TGCGCCAGCGCGGGGACAGGGGTCAAGGCGGAGCAGTTCTTC
TRBJ2-2,NA,NA,TRBV6-1,CASTRQSNTGELFF,TGTGCCAGCACGAGGCAATCGAACACCGGGGAGCTGTTTTTT
TRBJ2-7,TRBD1,NA,TRBV6-5,CASSPRDRGSEQYF,TGTGCCAGCAGTCCGCGGGACAGGGGGTCTGAGCAGTACTTC
TRBJ1-2,NA,NA,TRBV4-1,CASSQVGESYGYTF,TGCGCCAGCAGCCAGGTAGGGGAGAGTTATGGCTACACCTTC
TRBJ2-7,NA,NA,TRBV28,CASSWASISYEQYF,TGTGCCAGCAGTTGGGCGTCGATTTCCTACGAGCAGTACTTC
TRBJ2-1,TRBD1,NA,TRBV10-3,CAISETERGRSANEQFF,TGTGCCATCAGTGAGACCGAAAGGGGGCGATCGGCCAATGAGCAGTTCTTC
TRBJ2-2,TRBD2,NA,TRBV7-2,CASSSGLAVTGELFF,TGTGCCAGCAGCTCCGGACTAGCGGTCACCGGGGAGCTGTTTTTT
TRBJ1-1,TRBD1,NA,TRBV5-1,CASSLGDRDRAEAFF,TGCGCCAGCAGCTTGGGGGACAGGGATAGGGCTGAAGCTTTCTTT
TRBJ2-3,NA,NA,TRBV7-9,CASSLDRYTQYF,TGTGCCAGCAGCTTAGACAGATATACGCAGTATTTT
TRBJ2-3,NA,once,TRBV7-6,CASSRGLRTDTQYF,TGTGCCAGCAGTAGGGGACTGCGCACAGATACGCAGTATTTT
TRBJ1-1,TRBD1,NA,TRBV29-1,CSVGNRGQDEAFF,TGCAGCGTGGGGAACAGGGGGCAGGATGAAGCTTTCTTT
TRBJ2-2,NA,NA,TRBV9,CASSVVSSGNTGELFF,TGTGCCAGCAGCGTAGTGAGTAGCGGGAACACCGGGGAGCTGTTTTTT
TRBJ2-7,TRBD1,NA,TRBV6-5,CASSPPGTVYEQYF,TGTGCCAGCAGCCCCCCCGGGACAGTATACGAGCAGTACTTC
TRBJ1-3,NA,NA,TRBV19,CASSIVQPRYSSSGNTIYF,TGTGCCAGTAGTATCGTCCAGCCACGTTACTCAAGCTCTGGAAACACCATATATTTT
TRBJ1-6,TRBD1,NA,TRBV28,CASSSGQGNSPLHF,TGTGCCAGCAGTTCGGGACAGGGGAATTCACCCCTCCACTTT
TRBJ2-1,TRBD2,NA,TRBV10-1,CASSGTSGIFNEQFF,TGCGCCAGCAGTGGGACTAGCGGGATCTTCAATGAGCAGTTCTTC
TRBJ2-3,NA,NA,TRBV11-2,CASSSALTQYF,TGTGCCAGCAGCTCCGCCCTCACGCAGTATTTT
TRBJ1-1,NA,NA,TRBV6-5,CASSLVGGKAFF,TGTGCCAGCTCACTTGTGGGGGGCAAAGCTTTCTTT
TRBJ2-7,TRBD2,NA,TRBV7-2,CASSLMPSGSGPYEQYF,TGTGCCAGCAGCTTAATGCCTAGCGGGTCGGGCCCCTACGAGCAGTACTTC
TRBJ1-4,TRBD1,few,TRBV2,CASVVQGGQGEKLFF,TGTGCCAGCGTTGTTCAGGGGGGTCAAGGAGAAAAACTGTTTTTT
TRBJ2-7,TRBD2,NA,TRBV5-1,CASSRTSGIYEQYF,TGCGCCAGCAGCCGGACTAGCGGGATTTACGAGCAGTACTTC
TRBJ2-7,NA,few,TRBV20-1,CSMVYREYF,TGCAGTATGGTGTATCGGGAGTACTTC
TRBJ1-2,TRBD1,NA,TRBV30,CAWTRQGLYGYTF,TGTGCCTGGACTCGACAGGGACTATATGGCTACACCTTC
TRBJ2-2,NA,NA,TRBV10-1,CASSDGGSNTGELFF,TGCGCCAGCAGTGACGGCGGGTCGAACACCGGGGAGCTGTTTTTT
TRBJ1-4,NA,many,TRBV19,CASTAFGAAREKLFF,TGTGCCAGTACCGCCTTCGGGGCTGCACGGGAAAAACTGTTTTTT
TRBJ1-1,NA,NA,TRBV5-1,CASSLGMGVTMNTEAFF,TGCGCCAGCAGCTTGGGAATGGGAGTTACCATGAACACTGAAGCTTTCTTT
TRBJ1-1,TRBD1,few,TRBV7-8,CASSLDRGEAFF,TGTGCCAGCAGCTTAGACAGGGGAGAAGCTTTCTTT
TRBJ2-3,NA,NA,TRBV21-1,CASSSRSREVPSTDTQYF,TGTGCCAGCAGCTCCCGGTCGCGGGAGGTTCCTAGCACAGATACGCAGTATTTT
TRBJ1-5,NA,NA,TRBV18,CASSPGPNQPQHF,TGTGCCAGCTCACCGGGTCCCAATCAGCCCCAGCATTTT
TRBJ2-7,TRBD2,few,TRBV14,CASSQGGRHDEQYF,TGTGCCAGCAGCCAAGGCGGGAGGCACGACGAGCAGTACTTC
TRBJ2-1,TRBD2,NA,TRBV25-1,CASSEGTSGTYNEQFF,TGTGCCAGCAGTGAGGGGACTAGCGGGACCTACAATGAGCAGTTCTTC
TRBJ1-1,NA,NA,TRBV7-9,CASSHGGFATEAFF,TGTGCCAGCAGCCACGGGGGTTTTGCCACTGAAGCTTTCTTT
TRBJ2-1,TRBD2,NA,TRBV6-5,CASSRGGGQFF,TGTGCCAGCAGCCGGGGGGGCGGGCAGTTCTTC
TRBJ2-2,NA,few,TRBV15,CATSRYTGELFF,TGTGCCACCAGCAGATACACCGGGGAGCTGTTTTTT
TRBJ1-2,TRBD1,NA,TRBV7-9,CASTPGQGVNYGYTF,TGTGCCAGCACACCGGGACAGGGGGTGAACTATGGCTACACCTTC